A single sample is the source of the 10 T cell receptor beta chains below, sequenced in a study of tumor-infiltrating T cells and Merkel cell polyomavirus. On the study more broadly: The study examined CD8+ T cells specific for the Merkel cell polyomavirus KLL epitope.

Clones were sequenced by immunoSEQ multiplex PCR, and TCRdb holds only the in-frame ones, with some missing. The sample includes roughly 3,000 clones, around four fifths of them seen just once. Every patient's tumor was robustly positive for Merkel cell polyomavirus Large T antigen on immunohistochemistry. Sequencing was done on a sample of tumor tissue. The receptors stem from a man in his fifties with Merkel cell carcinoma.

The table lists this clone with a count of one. CDR3 protein: CASSPGTGKTNYGYTF. Here the CDR3 DNA reads TGTGCCAGCAGCCCCGGGACAGGGAAAACCAACTATGGCTACACCTTC. The chain employs TRBV7-9 and TRBJ1-2, with TRBD1 matching 9 bases. This CDR3 is built from 16 residues. The V gene end was trimmed by 5 bases and the J gene end by 2 bases; junction bases not matched to a gene: 9. The germline CDR1 and CDR2 sequences are SEHNR and FQNEAQ (reference sequence).

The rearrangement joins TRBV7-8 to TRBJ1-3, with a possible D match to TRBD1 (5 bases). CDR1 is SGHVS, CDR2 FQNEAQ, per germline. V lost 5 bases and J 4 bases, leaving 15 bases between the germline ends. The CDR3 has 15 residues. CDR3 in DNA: TGTGCCAGCAGCCCGAAGGGGTTGGGAGGAAACACCATATATTTT. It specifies CASSPKGLGGNTIYF. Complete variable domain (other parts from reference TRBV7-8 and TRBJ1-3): GAGVSQSPRYKVAKRGQDVALRCDPISGHVSLFWYQQALGQGPEFLTYFQNEAQLDKSGLPSDRFFAERPEGSVSTLKIQRTQQEDSAVYLCASSPKGLGGNTIYFGEGSWLTVV.

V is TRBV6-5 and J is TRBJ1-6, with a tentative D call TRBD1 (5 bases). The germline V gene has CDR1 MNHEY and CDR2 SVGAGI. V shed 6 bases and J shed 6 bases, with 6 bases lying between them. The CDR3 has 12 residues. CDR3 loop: CASRGLNSPLHF. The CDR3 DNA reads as TGTGCCAGCAGGGGGCTTAATTCACCCCTCCACTTT.

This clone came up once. The CDR3 spells CATNSLDDEQFF. The CDR3 nucleotides read TGTGCCACCAATTCCCTAGATGATGAGCAGTTCTTC. The chain couples TRBV19 to TRBJ2-1; D not certain. The CDR3 is 12 residues long. CDR1 is LNHDA, CDR2 SQIVND, per germline (reference sequence). V was trimmed by 10 bases and J by 8 bases, leaving 15 bases between them.

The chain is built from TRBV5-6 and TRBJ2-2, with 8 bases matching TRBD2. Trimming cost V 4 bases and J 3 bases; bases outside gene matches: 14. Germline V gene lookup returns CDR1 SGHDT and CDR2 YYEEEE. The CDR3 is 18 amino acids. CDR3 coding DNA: TGTGCCAGCAGCCCCCGGGGCGGGGGGTTGAGGTACACCGGGGAGCTGTTTTTT. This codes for CASSPRGGGLRYTGELFF. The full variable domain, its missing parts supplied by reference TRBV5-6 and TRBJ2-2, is DAGVTQSPTHLIKTRGQQVTLRCSPKSGHDTVSWYQQALGQGPQFIFQYYEEEERQRGNFPDRFSGHQFPNYSSELNVNALLLGDSALYLCASSPRGGGLRYTGELFFGEGSRLTVL.

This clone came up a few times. This CDR3 reads CASSRGTTEAFF. The CDR3 DNA sequence: TGTGCCAGCAGCAGGGGTACCACTGAAGCTTTCTTT. V usage is TRBV7-9 and J usage is TRBJ1-1, with a weak D call TRBD1 (5 bases). Trimming shortened V by 5 bases and J by 4 bases, and 8 bases separated the two germline ends. Looked up from germline, CDR1 is SEHNR and CDR2 is FQNEAQ (reference sequence). CDR3 size: 12 residues.

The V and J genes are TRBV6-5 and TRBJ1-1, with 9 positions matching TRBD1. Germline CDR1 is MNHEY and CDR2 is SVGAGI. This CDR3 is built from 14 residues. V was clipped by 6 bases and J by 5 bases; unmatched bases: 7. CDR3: CASSDRGSETEAFF. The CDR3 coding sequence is TGTGCCAGCAGCGACAGGGGGAGTGAGACTGAAGCTTTCTTT.

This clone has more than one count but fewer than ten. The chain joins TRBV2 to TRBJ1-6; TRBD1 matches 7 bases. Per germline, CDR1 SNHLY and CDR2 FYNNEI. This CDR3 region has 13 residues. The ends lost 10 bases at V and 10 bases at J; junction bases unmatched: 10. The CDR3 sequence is CATTRQGSSPLHF. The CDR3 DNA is TGTGCCACCACTCGACAGGGAAGCTCACCCCTCCACTTT.

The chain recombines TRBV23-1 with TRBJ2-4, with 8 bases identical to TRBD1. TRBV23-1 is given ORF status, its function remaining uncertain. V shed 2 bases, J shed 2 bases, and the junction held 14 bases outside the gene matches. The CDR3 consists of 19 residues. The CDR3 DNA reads TGCGCCAGCAGTCAACGTCTGGTCAGGGGGCGATCCCCCAAAAACATTCAGTACTTC. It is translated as CASSQRLVRGRSPKNIQYF.

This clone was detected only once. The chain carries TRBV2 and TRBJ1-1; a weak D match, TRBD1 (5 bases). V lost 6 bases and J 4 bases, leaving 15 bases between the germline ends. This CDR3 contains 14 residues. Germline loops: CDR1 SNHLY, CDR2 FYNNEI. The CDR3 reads CASSYRTAVTEAFF. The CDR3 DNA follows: TGTGCCAGCAGCTACAGGACGGCTGTCACTGAAGCTTTCTTT.